This is a list of T cell receptor beta chains from one sample in a study of blood T cell repertoires in COVID-19. Using immunoSEQ multiplex PCR, the repertoire was profiled, and TCRdb retains in-frame clones only, with some absent. The data contain tens of thousands of clones, 88% of them singletons. Material for sequencing was peripheral blood. These receptors originate from a human donor in a cohort sampled during active COVID-19. Both conserved end residues are part of each CDR3. Fields, in order: J gene, CDR3 length, D gene, V gene, clone size, CDR3 DNA, CDR3 protein. The D gene is left open where the match is weak. The listing skips clone size in some rows; elsewhere it reads once, few, many or a size class.

j_call: TRBJ2-4; cdr3_length: 16; d_call: TRBD1; v_call: TRBV27; clone_size: few; cdr3_nt: TGTGCCAGCAGTCGGGACAGGACCCTAGCCAAAAACATTCAGTACTTC; cdr3_aa: CASSRDRTLAKNIQYF
j_call: TRBJ1-4; cdr3_length: 10; d_call: .; v_call: TRBV29-1; clone_size: .; cdr3_nt: TGCAGCGTATTACAGGAAAAACTGTTTTTT; cdr3_aa: CSVLQEKLFF
j_call: TRBJ1-2; cdr3_length: 13; d_call: TRBD1; v_call: TRBV5-1; clone_size: .; cdr3_nt: TGCGCCAGCAGCATGGGACAGGTCTATGGCTACACCTTC; cdr3_aa: CASSMGQVYGYTF
j_call: TRBJ1-1; cdr3_length: 13; d_call: TRBD1; v_call: TRBV7-9; clone_size: few; cdr3_nt: TGTGCCAGCGGAGGGACAGGGAGGACTGAAGCTTTCTTT; cdr3_aa: CASGGTGRTEAFF
j_call: TRBJ2-2; cdr3_length: 15; d_call: .; v_call: TRBV6-4; clone_size: .; cdr3_nt: TGTGCCAGCAGTGACGAGGCAGGGATAACCGGGGAGCTGTTTTTT; cdr3_aa: CASSDEAGITGELFF
j_call: TRBJ2-7; cdr3_length: 13; d_call: .; v_call: TRBV19; clone_size: .; cdr3_nt: TGTGCCAGTAGTCTCCGGGGAGAATACGAGCAGTACTTC; cdr3_aa: CASSLRGEYEQYF
j_call: TRBJ1-2; cdr3_length: 15; d_call: TRBD1; v_call: TRBV27; clone_size: .; cdr3_nt: TGTGCCAGCAGTCTAGGGACAGGCCTGGCCGGGGGCTACACCTTC; cdr3_aa: CASSLGTGLAGGYTF
j_call: TRBJ1-2; cdr3_length: 14; d_call: .; v_call: TRBV2; clone_size: .; cdr3_nt: TGTGCCAGCAGTGAAGACTCCACAGGGTCTGGCTACACCTTC; cdr3_aa: CASSEDSTGSGYTF
j_call: TRBJ2-2; cdr3_length: 16; d_call: .; v_call: TRBV18; clone_size: once; cdr3_nt: TGTGCCAGCTCACCCGTAGGCGGCGCGAACACCGGGGAGCTGTTTTTT; cdr3_aa: CASSPVGGANTGELFF
j_call: TRBJ2-2; cdr3_length: 14; d_call: .; v_call: TRBV5-4; clone_size: .; cdr3_nt: TGTGCCAGCAGCTTATACGGGATCACCGGGGAGCTGTTTTTT; cdr3_aa: CASSLYGITGELFF
j_call: TRBJ2-2; cdr3_length: 18; d_call: TRBD2; v_call: TRBV18; clone_size: once; cdr3_nt: TGTGCCAGCTCACCACCAGGACTAGCGGGAGTAATCACCGGGGAGCTGTTTTTT; cdr3_aa: CASSPPGLAGVITGELFF
j_call: TRBJ2-2; cdr3_length: 17; d_call: .; v_call: TRBV30; clone_size: .; cdr3_nt: TGTGCCTATACCCGTCGGGGGGCTCGATTCGTTACCGGGGAGCTGTTTTTT; cdr3_aa: CAYTRRGARFVTGELFF
j_call: TRBJ1-6; cdr3_length: 15; d_call: .; v_call: TRBV27; clone_size: few; cdr3_nt: TGTGCCAGCAGTTTATCGGGACTGAATAATTCACCCCTCCACTTT; cdr3_aa: CASSLSGLNNSPLHF
j_call: TRBJ1-2; cdr3_length: 13; d_call: TRBD1; v_call: TRBV27; clone_size: .; cdr3_nt: TGTGCCAGCAGTCGACAGGGGGCGCTGGGCTACACCTTC; cdr3_aa: CASSRQGALGYTF
j_call: TRBJ2-5; cdr3_length: 17; d_call: .; v_call: TRBV14; clone_size: .; cdr3_nt: TGTGCCAGCAGCCCCTCCCATACTAGCAGACTCCAAGAGACCCAGTACTTC; cdr3_aa: CASSPSHTSRLQETQYF
j_call: TRBJ2-1; cdr3_length: 12; d_call: .; v_call: TRBV28; clone_size: .; cdr3_nt: TGTGCCAGCAGTACAGGGCTTGGGGAGCAGTTCTTC; cdr3_aa: CASSTGLGEQFF
j_call: TRBJ1-2; cdr3_length: 14; d_call: .; v_call: TRBV7-9; clone_size: .; cdr3_nt: TGTGCCAGCAGCTTAATTCAGGAGGGAGATGGCTACACCTTC; cdr3_aa: CASSLIQEGDGYTF
j_call: TRBJ1-1; cdr3_length: 17; d_call: TRBD1; v_call: TRBV18; clone_size: once; cdr3_nt: TGTGCCAGCTCACCCAGACAGGGGGGATACATGAACACTGAAGCTTTCTTT; cdr3_aa: CASSPRQGGYMNTEAFF
j_call: TRBJ2-7; cdr3_length: 15; d_call: TRBD1; v_call: TRBV7-2; clone_size: few; cdr3_nt: TGTGCCAGCAGCTTAGACGGCGCCTCACAGGGGGAGCAGTACTTC; cdr3_aa: CASSLDGASQGEQYF
j_call: TRBJ2-4; cdr3_length: 14; d_call: .; v_call: TRBV10-3; clone_size: .; cdr3_nt: TGTGCCATCAGTGAGGAGGGAGCGGAAGACATTCAGTACTTC; cdr3_aa: CAISEEGAEDIQYF
j_call: TRBJ2-5; cdr3_length: 17; d_call: TRBD2; v_call: TRBV7-9; clone_size: .; cdr3_nt: TGTGCCAGCAGCTTCCTGACTAGCGGGGGGCGAGAAGAGACCCAGTACTTC; cdr3_aa: CASSFLTSGGREETQYF
j_call: TRBJ1-2; cdr3_length: 12; d_call: .; v_call: TRBV6-5; clone_size: .; cdr3_nt: TGTGCCAGCAGGGACACTAACTATGGCTACACCTTC; cdr3_aa: CASRDTNYGYTF
j_call: TRBJ2-7; cdr3_length: 16; d_call: .; v_call: TRBV7-2; clone_size: .; cdr3_nt: TGTGCCAGCAGCTTACTTGGCAATAGCTACTCCTACGAGCAGTACTTC; cdr3_aa: CASSLLGNSYSYEQYF
j_call: TRBJ2-1; cdr3_length: 15; d_call: TRBD2; v_call: TRBV5-8; clone_size: .; cdr3_nt: TGTGCCAGCAGTCAAAGCGGGAGGGCCTACAATGAGCAGTTCTTC; cdr3_aa: CASSQSGRAYNEQFF
j_call: TRBJ1-1; cdr3_length: 15; d_call: TRBD1; v_call: TRBV6-6; clone_size: .; cdr3_nt: TGTGCCAGCAGTAATCCGGGACAGGGGTCTGCTGAAGCTTTCTTT; cdr3_aa: CASSNPGQGSAEAFF
j_call: TRBJ1-1; cdr3_length: 17; d_call: .; v_call: TRBV27; clone_size: .; cdr3_nt: TGTGCCAGCAGTTTATCGCGGGGAGCCGGTAGGGCCACTGAAGCTTTCTTT; cdr3_aa: CASSLSRGAGRATEAFF
j_call: TRBJ2-7; cdr3_length: 14; d_call: TRBD2; v_call: TRBV6-2/TRBV6-3; clone_size: .; cdr3_nt: TGTGCCAGCAGTCGTAGCGGGGACTCCTACGAGCAGTACTTC; cdr3_aa: CASSRSGDSYEQYF
j_call: TRBJ1-2; cdr3_length: 14; d_call: .; v_call: TRBV7-3; clone_size: .; cdr3_nt: TGTGCCAGCAGCACCACGGGGGGTCAGTATGGCTACACCTTC; cdr3_aa: CASSTTGGQYGYTF
j_call: TRBJ2-3; cdr3_length: 13; d_call: .; v_call: TRBV28; clone_size: .; cdr3_nt: TGTGCCAGCACCCCCTCGGAGGAGTTTTCGCAGTATTTT; cdr3_aa: CASTPSEEFSQYF
j_call: TRBJ2-5; cdr3_length: 11; d_call: TRBD1; v_call: TRBV19; clone_size: .; cdr3_nt: TGTGCCAGTGGGACAGGAGAGACCCAGTACTTC; cdr3_aa: CASGTGETQYF
j_call: TRBJ1-2; cdr3_length: 17; d_call: .; v_call: TRBV5-4; clone_size: .; cdr3_nt: TGTGCCAGCAGCTTCGGGTTGGCAGGGAATTTGGTTGGCGGCTACACCTTC; cdr3_aa: CASSFGLAGNLVGGYTF
j_call: TRBJ1-1; cdr3_length: 15; d_call: TRBD1; v_call: TRBV10-3; clone_size: .; cdr3_nt: TGTGCCATCAGTGAGTACCCAGGGGGGAACACTGAAGCTTTCTTT; cdr3_aa: CAISEYPGGNTEAFF
j_call: TRBJ1-4; cdr3_length: 14; d_call: .; v_call: TRBV7-2; clone_size: .; cdr3_nt: TGTGCCAGCAGCTTAGACAGGACTAATGAAAAACTGTTTTTT; cdr3_aa: CASSLDRTNEKLFF
j_call: TRBJ2-1; cdr3_length: 13; d_call: .; v_call: TRBV24-1; clone_size: .; cdr3_nt: TGTGCCACCAGTGATTCTACTATCCATGAGCAGTTCTTC; cdr3_aa: CATSDSTIHEQFF
j_call: TRBJ1-5; cdr3_length: 15; d_call: TRBD1; v_call: TRBV28; clone_size: few; cdr3_nt: TGTGCCAGCATCCCGACAGGGAAAAAGTATCAGCCCCAGCATTTT; cdr3_aa: CASIPTGKKYQPQHF
j_call: TRBJ2-4; cdr3_length: 14; d_call: TRBD1; v_call: TRBV11-2; clone_size: .; cdr3_nt: TGTGCCAGCAGCTTATTCCTTTGGTCCGGACAGGGGCACTTC; cdr3_aa: CASSLFLWSGQGHF
j_call: TRBJ1-6; cdr3_length: 14; d_call: .; v_call: TRBV5-4; clone_size: .; cdr3_nt: TGTGCCAGCAGCTTAATAGAGCTTAATTCACCCCTCCACTTT; cdr3_aa: CASSLIELNSPLHF
j_call: TRBJ2-3; cdr3_length: 17; d_call: .; v_call: TRBV21-1; clone_size: .; cdr3_nt: TGTGCCAGCAGCAAAGCGGGGACAGGGGGCGAGACAGATACGCAGTATTTT; cdr3_aa: CASSKAGTGGETDTQYF
j_call: TRBJ2-5; cdr3_length: 14; d_call: .; v_call: TRBV3-1/TRBV3-2; clone_size: .; cdr3_nt: TGTGCCAGCAGCTTGGGGGCTAGCCGGGAGACCCAGTACTTC; cdr3_aa: CASSLGASRETQYF
j_call: TRBJ2-2; cdr3_length: 14; d_call: TRBD2; v_call: TRBV2; clone_size: once; cdr3_nt: TGTGCCAGCAGGACTAGCGGGGGCACCGGGGAGCTGTTTTTT; cdr3_aa: CASRTSGGTGELFF
j_call: TRBJ1-3; cdr3_length: 14; d_call: .; v_call: TRBV6-6; clone_size: .; cdr3_nt: TGTGCCAGCAGTAAACCTGTAGAGGGAAACACCATATATTTT; cdr3_aa: CASSKPVEGNTIYF
j_call: TRBJ2-5; cdr3_length: 17; d_call: .; v_call: TRBV19; clone_size: .; cdr3_nt: TGTGCCAGTAGTATTTACCCCGGACGGGGGGCGGGGGAGACCCAGTACTTC; cdr3_aa: CASSIYPGRGAGETQYF